A single TCR beta chain is shown here with its context. As yet, its antigen is unknown. From the RT-PCR reads, TCRdb called clonotypes with MiXCR, one entry per CDR3 protein. The data contain over 150,000 distinct CDR3 sequences, under 15% of them singletons. Trimming cost V 3 bases and J 1 base, with 10 bases left between them. The CDR3 is made up of 14 amino acids. The data were taken from a study of response to subunit inactivated influenza vaccine. Notes on the study in general: After each seasonal influenza vaccination, few new T cells are recruited, the authors suggested.

The source was CD8+ T cells sorted from PBMCs, collected around 5 days after vaccination. This clonotype was sampled from a man over 45 who received an inactivated influenza vaccine. The J gene is TRBJ2-7, the V gene TRBV12-3 or TRBV12-4; possible D gene TRBD2, 6 bases. Here the CDR3 DNA reads TGTGCCAGCAGTTTTGGCGGGATGTCCTACGAGCAGTACTTC. Its translation: CASSFGGMSYEQYF.